Each of the 2 T cell receptor beta chains below was sequenced from the same sample in a study of tissue T cells after allogeneic stem cell transplantation. Assay: immunoSEQ multiplex PCR; the TCRdb copy retains only in-frame clones and omits some. The repertoire holds some 17,000 clones, 55% to 75% seen once, with 0.75% to 1% in the top ten. Sequences were obtained from spleen. The origin of the receptors is a female BALB/c mouse in good health. MHC haplotype: H2-d.

Comment on this clone: Each gene name is a mouse one. The read halts 1 residue ahead of the CDR3 end, with the missing end drawn from the germline J gene. V and J are TRBV29 and TRBJ2-5; either TRBD1 or TRBD2 may fit D (6 bases each). CDR3 length: 12 residues. Germline V gives CDR1 MSHET, CDR2 SYDVDS. The ends were cut back, 8 bases at V and 2 bases at J, with 8 bases in the middle. CDR3 loop: CASWGLQDTQYF. The DNA read from the CDR3 is TGTGCTAGCTGGGGGCTCCAAGACACCCAGTAC.

Comments on this clone: Gene and germline names: mouse. From the germline J gene comes the end of the CDR3, since the read stops 1 residue before it. The rearrangement uses TRBV1 and TRBJ2-5; 10 positions agree with TRBD2. The CDR3 runs to 15 residues. Germline CDR1 reads NSQYPW; CDR2 reads LRSPGD (reference sequence). The J segment lost 0 bases and the V segment lost 5 bases, leaving 2 bases of the junction unmatched. This CDR3 reads CTCSSTGGNQDTQYF. The sequenced CDR3 bases are TGCACCTGCAGTTCGACTGGGGGGAACCAAGACACCCAGTAC.